This T cell receptor beta chain was recorded in a study of cytomegalovirus exposure and HLA in healthy donors. Whole-study context: The 120 validation repertoires, a later analysis reported, used the same platform as the roughly 660 repertoires from the first cohort. Study-level results: Both high specificity and high sensitivity reportedly marked the classifier's diagnosis of cytomegalovirus status.

This table comes from immunoSEQ multiplex PCR, and its TCRdb copy is limited to in-frame clones, with some not included. The table records roughly 120,000 clones, about 85% of them present only once. Turning to this clone: Its antigen remains unidentified.

This CDR3 is built from 15 residues. The trim removed 0 bases at V and 4 bases at J, leaving 4 bases unmatched. Germline CDR1 and CDR2: SGHDT and YYEEEE. This receptor was identified in a man younger than 35 in good health and CMV-seropositive. V gene TRBV5-6 combines with J gene TRBJ2-3; TRBD2 agrees at 8 bases. Sample: PBMCs. The CDR3 DNA follows: TGTGCCAGCAGCTTGGACAGCGGGGGATCAGATACGCAGTATTTT. Translating gives CASSLDSGGSDTQYF.